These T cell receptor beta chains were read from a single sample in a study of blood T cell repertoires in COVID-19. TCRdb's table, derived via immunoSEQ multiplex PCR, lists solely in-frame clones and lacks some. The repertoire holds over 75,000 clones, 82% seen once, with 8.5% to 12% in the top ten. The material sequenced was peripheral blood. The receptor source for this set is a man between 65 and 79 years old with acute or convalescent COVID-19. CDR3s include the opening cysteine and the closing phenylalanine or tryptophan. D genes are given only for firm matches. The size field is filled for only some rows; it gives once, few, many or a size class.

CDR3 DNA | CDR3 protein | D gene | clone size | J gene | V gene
TGCAGCGTTAAACCCGTTGTCGGGACAGGAACGAACACTGAAGCTTTCTTT | CSVKPVVGTGTNTEAFF | TRBD1 | once | TRBJ1-1 | TRBV29-1
TGTGCCTGGAGTGTACGACAGGCCATTGCAACTAATGAAAAACTGTTTTTT | CAWSVRQAIATNEKLFF | - | - | TRBJ1-4 | TRBV30
TGTGCCAGCAGCTTGCGGGGAACTGGAAACACCATATATTTT | CASSLRGTGNTIYF | - | - | TRBJ1-3 | TRBV5-8
TGTGCCATCAGTGATACTAAAGCTAACTATGGCTACACCTTC | CAISDTKANYGYTF | - | - | TRBJ1-2 | TRBV10-3
TGTGCCATCAGAGGAGGGAGTCGCAATGAGCAGTTCTTC | CAIRGGSRNEQFF | - | - | TRBJ2-1 | TRBV10-3
TGTGCCACCAGTCCTACAGGGTTGGATCAGCCCCAGCATTTT | CATSPTGLDQPQHF | - | once | TRBJ1-5 | TRBV24-1
TGCGCCAGCAGCTTGTTTGGCAGGGGAGAGACTGAAGCTTTCTTT | CASSLFGRGETEAFF | - | - | TRBJ1-1 | TRBV5-1
TGTGCCAGTACACTAGCGGAGATATACGAGCAGTACTTC | CASTLAEIYEQYF | TRBD2 | - | TRBJ2-7 | TRBV6-6
TGTGCCAGCAGTGATCCCCGAGCGGGAGACAGCCCCACCTACAATGAGCAGTTCTTC | CASSDPRAGDSPTYNEQFF | TRBD2 | - | TRBJ2-1 | TRBV6-4
TGTGCCAGCAGGACAGATTACTATGGCTACACCTTC | CASRTDYYGYTF | - | few | TRBJ1-2 | TRBV5-4
TGTGCCAGCAACGAACAGGGAGATACGCAGTATTTT | CASNEQGDTQYF | - | - | TRBJ2-3 | TRBV12-3/TRBV12-4
TGTGCCAGCAGCCCAGGCCCCACAGAGTATGAGCAGTTCTTC | CASSPGPTEYEQFF | - | - | TRBJ2-1 | TRBV5-4
TGCGCCAGCAGCCATACTACGGGGTTAGTAGTTGATGAGCAGTTCTTC | CASSHTTGLVVDEQFF | - | - | TRBJ2-1 | TRBV4-1
TGTGCCAGCAGCCCAAACCTGAGCTCCTATAATTCACCCCTCCACTTT | CASSPNLSSYNSPLHF | - | - | TRBJ1-6 | TRBV9
TGTGCCAGCAGCGTAGGGACGGGGGCCGGGGAGCTGTTTTTT | CASSVGTGAGELFF | - | - | TRBJ2-2 | TRBV9
TGTGCCAGCGCAACAGGGGGCTCCACCTACGAGCAGTACTTC | CASATGGSTYEQYF | TRBD1 | - | TRBJ2-7 | TRBV6-5
TGTGCCTGGAGGGAAACAGGGACGAACACTGAAGCTTTCTTT | CAWRETGTNTEAFF | - | once | TRBJ1-1 | TRBV30
TGTGCCAGCAGTTCTGGGGGGGCCTACAATGAGCAGTTCTTC | CASSSGGAYNEQFF | TRBD2 | - | TRBJ2-1 | TRBV28
TGTGCCAGCAGCCAAGATTTTTGGTGGCCCAGGATCTATGGCTACACCTTC | CASSQDFWWPRIYGYTF | - | - | TRBJ1-2 | TRBV14
TGCAGCGTTGATTTTAGCGGGAGTTATCTAGAGACCCAGTACTTC | CSVDFSGSYLETQYF | TRBD2 | many | TRBJ2-5 | TRBV29-1
TGTGCCAGCAGTTACACTCCGGGACAGTTAAGATACACCTTC | CASSYTPGQLRYTF | TRBD1 | - | TRBJ1-2 | TRBV6-5
TGTGCCAGCAGTACCTACCGGGACTTCTACGAGCAGTACTTC | CASSTYRDFYEQYF | - | - | TRBJ2-7 | TRBV6-2/TRBV6-3
TGTGCCAGCAGCTTAGTACTACCCCCTGGGGGGGGAGAAGAGACCCAGTACTTC | CASSLVLPPGGGEETQYF | TRBD2 | - | TRBJ2-5 | TRBV7-9
TGTGCCAGCAGCTGGCCCGGGACAGGGCGCTACGAGCAGTACTTC | CASSWPGTGRYEQYF | TRBD1 | - | TRBJ2-7 | TRBV11-1
TGTGCCATCAGTGACGACTGGAACACTGAAGCTTTCTTT | CAISDDWNTEAFF | - | few | TRBJ1-1 | TRBV10-3
TGTGCCAGCAGCACAGGGGGCAATCAGCCCCAGCATTTT | CASSTGGNQPQHF | TRBD1 | - | TRBJ1-5 | TRBV12-3/TRBV12-4
TGTGCCAGCAGTCGCCGCGACAGGGGGCCAGGTGGGGCCAACGTCCTGACTTTC | CASSRRDRGPGGANVLTF | TRBD1 | - | TRBJ2-6 | TRBV6-6
TGCGCCAGCAGCGCCGGGACAGGGCCTTACAATGAGCAGTTCTTC | CASSAGTGPYNEQFF | TRBD1 | - | TRBJ2-1 | TRBV5-1
TGTGCCAGCAGCTTCGAGGTTGTTCAGGGCAATGAGCAGTTCTTC | CASSFEVVQGNEQFF | - | - | TRBJ2-1 | TRBV5-5
TGTGCCAGCAGCCGACAGGGGAGCAATCAGCCCCAGCATTTT | CASSRQGSNQPQHF | TRBD1 | - | TRBJ1-5 | TRBV9
TGTGCCAGCAGCCGACTGGTGGCAGTAACCTACGAGCAGTACTTC | CASSRLVAVTYEQYF | - | once | TRBJ2-7 | TRBV4-2
TGTGCCAGCAGCCCCACGGCCCCGAGGGATCAGCCCCAGCATTTT | CASSPTAPRDQPQHF | - | - | TRBJ1-5 | TRBV2
TGCGCCAGCATCTCAAATCCCTCCTCCGGGCAAGAGACCCAGTACTTC | CASISNPSSGQETQYF | - | - | TRBJ2-5 | TRBV5-1
TGTGCCAGCAGCTTTGGTCTGACTAGCACAGATACGCAGTATTTT | CASSFGLTSTDTQYF | - | - | TRBJ2-3 | TRBV5-6
TGCGCCAGCAGCCAGCCTAGCGGAGCCTACAATGAGCAGTTCTTC | CASSQPSGAYNEQFF | TRBD2 | - | TRBJ2-1 | TRBV4-1
TGTGCTAGCAGTTGGGACATCTACAATGAGCAGTTCTTC | CASSWDIYNEQFF | - | - | TRBJ2-1 | TRBV7-7
TGTGCCAGCAGTTTAGAGGGGGGGATGGACACTGAAGCTTTCTTT | CASSLEGGMDTEAFF | - | - | TRBJ1-1 | TRBV6-5
TGTGCCAGCTCACCTAACAGGGTCGGGGATGAGCAGTTCTTC | CASSPNRVGDEQFF | - | - | TRBJ2-1 | TRBV18
TGTGCCTCGGGGGTGGGGGACCAGCCCCAGCATTTT | CASGVGDQPQHF | - | - | TRBJ1-5 | TRBV9
TGTGCCAGCAGCCAAGGTGGACACTTTCTCCCCTACGAGCAGTACTTC | CASSQGGHFLPYEQYF | - | - | TRBJ2-7 | TRBV14
TGTGCCAGCAGCTTCCGGACAGGGCAAATTGGCTACACCTTC | CASSFRTGQIGYTF | TRBD1 | - | TRBJ1-2 | TRBV27
TGTGCCAGCAGCGTAGGGGAGACTACCATATATTTT | CASSVGETTIYF | - | - | TRBJ1-3 | TRBV9
TGTGCAACAGGGAGCTCCTACAATGAGCAGTTCTTC | CATGSSYNEQFF | - | - | TRBJ2-1 | TRBV2
TGTGCCAGCAGTGTTGGTACGGGATCGAACACCGGGGAGCTGTTTTTT | CASSVGTGSNTGELFF | - | - | TRBJ2-2 | TRBV6-4
TGTGCCAGCAGCTTCCGCGCCACCGCCGATAACGAGCAGTACTTC | CASSFRATADNEQYF | - | - | TRBJ2-7 | TRBV7-9
TGCAGCGGGAACAGGGGTACCGGGGAGCTGTTTTTT | CSGNRGTGELFF | TRBD1 | - | TRBJ2-2 | TRBV29-1
TGTGCCAGCAGCCAGGGGCAATCCTACAATGAGCAGTTCTTC | CASSQGQSYNEQFF | - | - | TRBJ2-1 | TRBV7-9
TGTGCCAGCAGCCTTAATAAGAGGGGAAACACCATATATTTT | CASSLNKRGNTIYF | - | - | TRBJ1-3 | TRBV7-8
TGTGCCAGCAGCCCCCGTCCCGGGACTAGCGGGAGGGCCCACAATGAGCAGTTCTTC | CASSPRPGTSGRAHNEQFF | TRBD2 | - | TRBJ2-1 | TRBV9
TGCAGCGTTATACGACAGGGTCTCAACACAGATACGCAGTATTTT | CSVIRQGLNTDTQYF | TRBD1 | - | TRBJ2-3 | TRBV29-1
TGCGCCAGCAGCATAGGACTAGCGGGGGCCGTTCTAGATACGCAGTATTTT | CASSIGLAGAVLDTQYF | TRBD2 | - | TRBJ2-3 | TRBV5-1